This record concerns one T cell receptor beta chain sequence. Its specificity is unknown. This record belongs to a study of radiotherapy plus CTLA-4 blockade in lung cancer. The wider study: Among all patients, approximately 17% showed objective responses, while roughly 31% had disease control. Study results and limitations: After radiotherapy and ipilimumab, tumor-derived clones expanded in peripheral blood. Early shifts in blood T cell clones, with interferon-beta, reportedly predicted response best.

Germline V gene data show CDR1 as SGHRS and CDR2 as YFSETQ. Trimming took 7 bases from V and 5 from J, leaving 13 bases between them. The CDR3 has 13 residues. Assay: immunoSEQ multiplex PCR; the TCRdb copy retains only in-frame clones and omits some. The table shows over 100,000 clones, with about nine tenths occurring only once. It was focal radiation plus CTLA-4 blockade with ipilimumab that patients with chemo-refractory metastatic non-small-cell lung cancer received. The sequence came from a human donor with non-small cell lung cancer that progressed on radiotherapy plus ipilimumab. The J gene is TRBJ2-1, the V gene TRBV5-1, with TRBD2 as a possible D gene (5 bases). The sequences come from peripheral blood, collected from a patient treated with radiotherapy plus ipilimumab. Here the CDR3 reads CASGRGTDNEQFF. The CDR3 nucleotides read TGCGCCAGCGGACGGGGTACAGACAATGAGCAGTTCTTC.